This T cell receptor (beta chain) was identified during a study of T cell responses to AZD1222 COVID-19 vaccine (dated by TCRdb to about 2021). Background for the entire study: Because spike-specific TCR depth and breadth did not differ between the two schedules, AZD1222 recipients who got a second dose at roughly 4 weeks were pooled with those who got a second dose at roughly 12 weeks. A total of approximately 250 trial participants underwent TCR sequencing, of whom about 210 had received two doses of AZD1222 and 26 had received two doses of the MenACWY control vaccine. Trial participants were enrolled by age into subgroups of 18-55, 56-69 and 70-plus years, and around 150, 28 and 57 TCR-sequenced participants, respectively, were included in these subgroups.

In this sample, this clone turned up once. Its antigen has not been determined. No quality values exist for individual bases; no much larger clone is one base distant. The CDR3 regions of human TCRbeta chains were analyzed by immunosequencing. Processing in the source paper ran as follows. TCRs in the repertoires were matched against a reference library of SARS-CoV-2-specific TCRs that had been generated with the MIRA antigen-specificity platform. Breadth was defined as the fraction of unique TCRs that were SARS-CoV-2-associated. Depth was defined as the fraction of total T cells that were SARS-CoV-2-associated. Using the MIRA data, each spike-specific TCR was mapped to the spike region that the TCR reacts to and placed in a CD4 or CD8 class. Log10-transformed breadth and depth values were compared by one-way ANOVA with Sidak's multiple comparisons tests. The clones in this table, taken by TCRdb from immuneACCESS, are in-frame only. Not every clone is retained; where verified, under half of the shortfall comes from an unresolved V gene, and the cause of the rest is unknown. The V and J calls and the clone size are those of that table, but D and trimming were determined from the DNA. Here the sample has about 180,000 clones; about 89% occur a single time. The top ten clones comprise approximately 1.6% of the sample.

In the paper's terms, the time point label means: baseline before first vaccination. Vaccinee samples were obtained from the UK trials COV001 and COV002, which included a single-blind randomized controlled phase 2/3 trial of AZD1222 (ChAdOx1 nCoV-19) in healthy adults. For TCRbeta chain sequencing, PBMC samples were collected from trial participants at day 0 and at day 28 after the second dose. The germline V gene sets CDR1 to SGHVS and CDR2 to FQNEAQ. The trim is 5 bases for V and 2 bases for J, with a gap of 16 bases between the germline ends. From cysteine to valine, the CDR3 is 15 amino acids long. The kept DNA is CDR3 alone, 45 bases in frame from the first base. Results and caveats for the whole study, not just this receptor: Conclusions about previously exposed vaccinees were limited because only six or seven AZD1222 recipients were SARS-CoV-2 seropositive at baseline. Most participants were white British and females outnumbered males, and the authors suggested that clonal diversity may have been underestimated. Because no samples from the day 14 peak response were available, repertoires could be characterized only after the peak T cell response. The 56-69-year group was small, and its depth increase did not reach significance, likely because of low power. Reportedly, almost half of the unique spike-specific TCRs recognized epitopes lying outside the regions that are mutated in the B.1.351 and B.1.1.7 variants. Spike-specific TCR breadth and depth rose significantly after two AZD1222 doses compared with day 0 and with MenACWY recipients. Vaccine-associated CD4 TCRs spanned the whole spike protein, with dominant responses in regions 160-218 and 743-854.

The source of this sequence is an adult in good health. The sample consisted of peripheral blood, taken on day 0 of AZD1222 vaccination. Recombination joined TRBV7-8 with TRBJ2-7; a tentative D call is TRBD2 (6 bases match). The CDR3 region: CASSRGLGVAYEQYV. The nucleotide sequence reads TGTGCCAGCAGCCGGGGGTTAGGGGTGGCCTACGAGCAGTACGTC.